This TCR beta chain was observed in a study of blood T cell repertoires in COVID-19. Across the whole study: The origin of the acute and convalescent COVID-19 samples was the United States, Italy and Spain.

Clones were read by immunoSEQ multiplex PCR, and TCRdb kept only the in-frame ones, dropping some. Among 130,000 to 150,000 clones, about four fifths were seen once, and the ten largest hold approximately 3.5%. The CDR3 contains 16 residues. The V segment lost 5 bases and the J segment 2 bases; nucleotides outside the gene matches: 6. Germline V gene data show CDR1 as SGHTA and CDR2 as FQGNSA. This sequence joins TRBV7-2 and TRBJ2-7; 13 positions agree with TRBD2. This clonotype was obtained from a man between 65 and 85 years old who had recovered from COVID-19. The sequenced material came from peripheral blood. The CDR3 region has the DNA TGTGCCAGCAGCGGGAGGGGGACTAGCGGGACCTACGAGCAGTACTTC. This sequence encodes CASSGRGTSGTYEQYF.